This passage covers 20 T cell receptor beta chains from one sample sequenced in a study of cytomegalovirus exposure and HLA in healthy donors. A multiplex PCR was run with 60 Vbeta primers and 13 Jbeta primers. Only in-frame clones appear in the TCRdb table, and some are missing; sequencing was by immunoSEQ multiplex PCR. Among about 150,000 clones listed, less than 90% were seen once. Material: PBMCs. Receptors originate from a boy between 2 and 10 years old in good health and CMV-seronegative.

The V and J genes are TRBV10-3 and TRBJ2-3; 14 bases line up with TRBD2. Trimming removed 2 bases from V and 1 base from J; junction bases left unmatched: 5. CDR1 and CDR2 from the germline V gene are ENHRY and SYGVKD. The CDR3 contains 18 residues. The CDR3 nucleotides are TGTGCCATCAGTGAGCCTTTGGGACTAGCGGGAGGCACAGATACGCAGTATTTT. Translating gives CAISEPLGLAGGTDTQYF.

The chain uses TRBV19 and TRBJ2-3; TRBD2 agrees at 11 bases. V trimming: 3 bases; J trimming: 9 bases; junction bases outside the gene matches: 14. Germline V gene lookup returns CDR1 LNHDA and CDR2 SQIVND (reference sequence). This CDR3 is built from 17 residues. CDR3 in amino acids: CASSILSGLAGFGTQYF. The CDR3 nucleotides are TGTGCCAGTAGTATCCTTAGCGGACTAGCGGGCTTCGGAACGCAGTATTTT.

The chain links TRBV4-2 to TRBJ2-3; possible D gene TRBD1, 6 bases. CDR3 length equals 16 residues. Germline loops: CDR1 LGHNA, CDR2 YNFKEQ. V lost 2 bases and J 1 base, leaving 13 bases between the germline ends. Written as DNA, the CDR3 is TGTGCCAGCAGCCAAAACCGGGACAACTGCACAGATACGCAGTATTTT. Its translation: CASSQNRDNCTDTQYF.

The rearrangement uses TRBV19 and TRBJ2-3, with 13 bases identical to TRBD2. The CDR3 runs 21 residues. The V gene end was trimmed by 5 bases and the J gene end by 4 bases; junction bases not matched to a gene: 21. The germline gives CDR1 LNHDA, CDR2 SQIVND (reference sequence). DNA of the CDR3: TGTGCCAGTAGTGAAATTTGGACTGCGACTAGCGGGAGGTTCCGCGCAGATACGCAGTATTTT. It specifies CASSEIWTATSGRFRADTQYF.

This chain uses TRBV10-1 with TRBJ2-2; 7 bases match TRBD1. Germline CDR1 reads WNHNN; CDR2 reads SYGVQD (reference sequence). The CDR3 is made up of 13 amino acids. Trimming took 7 bases from V and 6 from J; bases not matched to a gene: 5. The CDR3 region has the DNA TGCGCCAGCAATGACAGGGTACCCGGGGAGCTGTTTTTT. Translating gives CASNDRVPGELFF.

V and J are TRBV19 and TRBJ2-3, with D maybe TRBD2 (5 bases). Germline lookup yields CDR1 LNHDA and CDR2 SQIVND (reference sequence). Trimming removed 4 bases at V and 0 bases at J, with 11 bases between. The CDR3 covers 15 residues. The CDR3: CASSTSRVSTDTQYF. CDR3 DNA sequence: TGTGCCAGTAGTACCTCGAGGGTAAGCACAGATACGCAGTATTTT. Using reference TRBV19 and TRBJ2-3 for the parts outside the CDR3, the full variable domain is DGGITQSPKYLFRKEGQNVTLSCEQNLNHDAMYWYRQDPGQGLRLIYYSQIVNDFQKGDIAEGYSVSREKKESFPLTVTSAQKNPTAFYLCASSTSRVSTDTQYFGPGTRLTVL.

V usage is TRBV27 and J usage is TRBJ2-5, with D perhaps matching TRBD2 (6 bases). CDR3 length equals 18 residues. Germline CDR1 is MNHEY and CDR2 is SMNVEV (reference sequence). Trimming stripped 4 bases from V and 6 bases from J, with 27 bases between. The CDR3 protein is CASSSKGYRRVSVKTQYF. As DNA, the CDR3 is TGTGCCAGCAGTTCCAAGGGTTATCGGAGGGTGTCGGTGAAGACCCAGTACTTC.

J is TRBJ1-1 and V is TRBV11-2; D remains unclear. The germline gives CDR1 SGHAT, CDR2 FQNNGV. The CDR3 loop spans 12 amino acids. V was shortened by 5 bases and J by 5 bases, with 9 bases between the two germline ends. For the CDR3, the DNA is TGTGCCAGCAGCATTCCGGGAACTGAAGCTTTCTTT. Amino acids: CASSIPGTEAFF.

The gene calls are TRBV2 and TRBJ1-4; no clear D. Germline V gene sequence: CDR1 SNHLY, CDR2 FYNNEI. The CDR3 length is 11 residues. V was pared by 6 bases and J by 8 bases, with 7 bases between. CDR3 amino acids: CASRAEEKLFF. The CDR3 DNA is TGTGCCAGCAGGGCGGAGGAAAAACTGTTTTTT.

The chain combines TRBV19 with TRBJ2-3; D call uncertain. Germline CDR1 reads LNHDA; CDR2 reads SQIVND (reference sequence). The CDR3 spans 14 residues. V shed 5 bases and J shed 2 bases, with 11 bases lying between them. The CDR3 loop reads CASSGVEITDTQYF. The CDR3 nucleotides are TGTGCCAGTAGTGGTGTAGAGATCACAGATACGCAGTATTTT.

The rearrangement uses TRBV5-1 and TRBJ1-2, with D unclear. V was clipped by 4 bases and J by 5 bases, with 15 bases between them. The CDR3 is 14 amino acids. Germline V CDR1 and CDR2: SGHRS, YFSETQ. The CDR3 DNA is TGCGCCAGCAGCACCGATATGGCCCGATATGGCTACACCTTC. It specifies CASSTDMARYGYTF.

The chain employs TRBV30 and TRBJ1-2; D perhaps matches TRBD1 (5 bases). Per the germline V gene, CDR1 is GTSNPN and CDR2 is SVGIG (reference sequence). V was clipped by 7 bases and J by 4 bases, with 13 bases between them. This CDR3 is 12 amino acids long. CDR3 loop: CASETELYGYTF. CDR3 coding DNA: TGTGCCTCTGAGACAGAGCTCTATGGCTACACCTTC. Looking up the rest from reference TRBV30 and TRBJ1-2 gives the full variable domain: SQTIHQWPATLVQPVGSPLSLECTVEGTSNPNLYWYRQAAGRGLQLLFYSVGIGQISSEVPQNLSASRPQDRQFILSSKKLLLSDSGFYLCASETELYGYTFGSGTRLTVV.

The chain carries TRBV5-1 and TRBJ2-6; no definite D call. The germline V and J ends were trimmed by 4 bases and 0 bases, with 8 bases remaining between them. This CDR3 spans 15 amino acids. Germline V lookup: CDR1 SGHRS, CDR2 YFSETQ. The CDR3 bases are TGCGCCAGCAGCCTTGCAGGCTCTGGGGCCAACGTCCTGACTTTC. Translation: CASSLAGSGANVLTF.

This rearrangement joins TRBV9 to TRBJ2-5; D not resolved. The V end was cut by 0 bases, the J end by 2 bases, with 11 bases between. Germline loops: CDR1 SGDLS, CDR2 YYNGEE. This CDR3 contains 15 residues. CDR3 amino acids: CASSVATEPQETQYF. The CDR3 bases are TGTGCCAGCAGCGTAGCGACGGAGCCTCAAGAGACCCAGTACTTC.

This CDR3 is CASSHSLDTEAFF. The CDR3 DNA reads as TGTGCCAGCAGCCACTCGTTGGACACTGAAGCTTTCTTT. The rearrangement uses TRBV25-1 and TRBJ1-1, with D hard to call. This CDR3 is 13 amino acids long. CDR1 and CDR2 (germline): MGHDK, SYGVNS. V was clipped by 6 bases and J by 3 bases, with 11 bases between them.

In this sample, this clone turned up a few times. The gene calls are TRBV7-4 and TRBJ1-1, with TRBD1 matching over 8 bases. The CDR3 runs to 14 residues. CDR1 and CDR2 (germline): SGHVT, SQSDAQ. The junction had 2 bases not matched to a gene; V was cut back by 3 bases and J by 2 bases. The chain's CDR3 is CASSFDRGNTEAFF. As DNA, the CDR3 is TGTGCCAGCAGCTTTGACAGGGGAAACACTGAAGCTTTCTTT.

This rearrangement joins TRBV29-1 to TRBJ2-1, with D possibly TRBD1 on 6 matching bases. Germline-derived CDR1 and CDR2 are SQVTM and ANQGSEA. V lost 3 bases and J lost 1, with 13 bases in between. The CDR3 runs to 15 residues. The CDR3 sequence is CSVEGADNSYNEQFF. DNA of the CDR3: TGCAGCGTTGAGGGGGCGGACAATTCCTACAATGAGCAGTTCTTC.

The chain couples TRBV6-1 to TRBJ2-5; the match to TRBD2 covers 8 bases. The DNA end favors TRBJ2-7, so the J call may be wrong. The germline V gene has CDR1 MNHNS and CDR2 SASEGT. CDR3 length equals 14 residues. The CDR3 loop reads CASSAFSGTYEQYF. The CDR3, as DNA: TGTGCCAGCAGTGCCTTTAGCGGGACCTACGAGCAGTACTTC.

This clone was found once. The chain combines TRBV6-5 with TRBJ2-7; TRBD1 agrees at 7 bases. The CDR3 consists of 12 residues. The ends lost 7 bases at V and 1 base at J; junction bases unmatched: 1. Germline lookup yields CDR1 MNHEY and CDR2 SVGAGI. The CDR3 here is CASKGQSYEQYF. In DNA form, the CDR3 reads TGTGCCAGCAAGGGACAGTCCTACGAGCAGTACTTC.

The CDR3 is CASSYGQDGPPQHF. The CDR3 nucleotides are TGTGCCAGCAGTTACGGCCAGGATGGTCCGCCCCAGCATTTT. The chain joins TRBV6-5 to TRBJ1-5; D gene ambiguous. Germline CDR1 and CDR2: MNHEY and SVGAGI. There are 14 residues in the CDR3. V lost 2 bases, J lost 9 bases, and 14 bases lay in between.